Following are 18 T cell receptor beta chains from one sample sequenced in a study of cytomegalovirus exposure and HLA in healthy donors. The PCR made use of 60 Vbeta and 13 Jbeta primers. Measured with immunoSEQ multiplex PCR; TCRdb has only the in-frame clones, and not every one. The repertoire holds about 160,000 clones, with 70% to 80% as singletons. The source material was PBMCs. The receptor source for this set is a male donor in good health and CMV-seronegative.

The chain has TRBV5-1 and TRBJ2-5, with TRBD2 matching 7 bases. V dropped 6 bases and J dropped 5; count of bases not matched to a gene: 16. This CDR3 contains 16 residues. In germline, CDR1 is SGHRS, CDR2 YFSETQ. The CDR3 is CASTLWGGDASETQYF. The CDR3 region has the DNA TGCGCCAGCACCCTCTGGGGGGGGGACGCCAGCGAGACCCAGTACTTC.

The chain couples TRBV28 to TRBJ1-2; 8 bases line up with TRBD1. Unmatched junction bases numbered 13, after V lost 8 bases and J lost 8 bases. Germline V lookup: CDR1 MDHEN, CDR2 SYDVKM. This CDR3 is built from 14 residues. This CDR3 reads CASVSVGQGGGYTF. DNA of the CDR3: TGTGCCAGCGTCAGTGTCGGACAGGGAGGGGGCTACACCTTC.

The CDR3 loop reads CASSDSSVTGELFF. CDR3 coding DNA: TGTGCCAGCAGTGACTCGAGTGTCACCGGGGAGCTGTTTTTT. The J gene is TRBJ2-2, the V gene TRBV6-4; D ambiguous. The V end was cut by 0 bases, the J end by 4 bases, with 6 bases between. From germline, CDR1 is MRHNA and CDR2 SNTAGT. The CDR3 runs to 14 residues.

Details on this clone: The identical CDR3 is also encoded by other nucleotide sequences in the sample. The chain combines TRBV7-2 with TRBJ2-1; 10 bases are shared with TRBD2. The CDR3 contains 17 residues. The V gene end was trimmed by 0 bases and the J gene end by 2 bases; junction bases not matched to a gene: 4. The V gene's germline CDR1 is SGHTA and CDR2 FQGNSA. The CDR3 DNA follows: TGTGCCAGCAGCTTAGCGGGGCTAGCGGGGGCCTACAATGAGCAGTTCTTC. This translates into CASSLAGLAGAYNEQFF. Full variable domain (remainder filled in from reference TRBV7-2 and TRBJ2-1): GAGVSQSPSNKVTEKGKDVELRCDPISGHTALYWYRQSLGQGLEFLIYFQGNSAPDKSGLPSDRFSAERTGGSVSTLTIQRTQQEDSAVYLCASSLAGLAGAYNEQFFGPGTRLTVL.

This clone was seen a single time. The chain carries TRBV6-5 and TRBJ1-6, with no clear D. The V gene's germline CDR1 is MNHEY and CDR2 SVGAGI. V lost 9 bases, J lost 7 bases, and 16 bases lay in between. CDR3 length: 14 residues. The CDR3 DNA reads as TGTGCCAGTCGAGCGACCTCAAGGAATTCACCCCTCCACTTT. Encoded protein: CASRATSRNSPLHF.

This chain uses TRBV5-1 with TRBJ2-7; the D gene is possibly TRBD1 (6 bases). V gave up 3 bases and J gave up 6 bases, with 13 bases separating them. This CDR3 spans 13 amino acids. CDR1 is SGHRS and CDR2 is YFSETQ in the germline V gene. The chain's CDR3 is CASSSTGSAEQYF. The CDR3 DNA is TGCGCCAGCAGCTCTACAGGGTCTGCCGAGCAGTACTTC.

The chain has TRBV29-1 and TRBJ2-7; 10 nucleotides match TRBD2. The CDR3 extends over 14 amino acids. The trim removed 6 bases at V and 2 bases at J, leaving 7 bases unmatched. Looked up from germline, CDR1 is SQVTM and CDR2 is ANQGSEA. The CDR3 protein is CSVRGAGGTYEQYF. The CDR3 DNA sequence: TGCAGCGTCCGCGGAGCGGGAGGGACCTACGAGCAGTACTTC.

The rearrangement uses TRBV15 and TRBJ1-1, with D unresolved. CDR1 and CDR2 from the germline V gene are LNHNV and YYDKDF (reference sequence). This CDR3 comprises 12 residues. V lost 0 bases to trimming and J lost 7 bases, with 6 bases between them. In DNA form, the CDR3 reads TGTGCCACCAGCAGAGATCCCAGTGAAGCTTTCTTT. This sequence encodes CATSRDPSEAFF.

V gene TRBV5-1 combines with J gene TRBJ1-6; D is unclear. Trimming shortened V by 0 bases and J by 8 bases, and 15 bases separated the two germline ends. The germline CDR1 and CDR2 sequences are SGHRS and YFSETQ. This CDR3 has 16 residues. The CDR3 sequence: CASSLVLGISDSPLHF. The CDR3 DNA is TGCGCCAGCAGCTTGGTTCTCGGGATTTCCGATTCACCCCTCCACTTT.

This rearrangement joins TRBV23-1 to TRBJ1-1; 8 bases line up with TRBD1. TRBV23-1 falls under the ORF class, with uncertain function. Trimming cost V 3 bases and J 7 bases; bases outside gene matches: 10. This CDR3 has 15 residues. The CDR3 region is CASSQTDRVSVEAFF. CDR3 coding DNA: TGCGCCAGCAGTCAGACGGACAGGGTATCGGTTGAAGCTTTCTTT.

The chain joins TRBV6-1 to TRBJ1-1; D is perhaps TRBD1 (6 bases). The V end was cut by 6 bases, the J end by 0 bases, with 11 bases between. The germline V gene has CDR1 MNHNS and CDR2 SASEGT. The CDR3 covers 14 residues. CDR3 sequence: CASRGDTVNTEAFF. CDR3 in DNA: TGTGCCAGCAGGGGGGACACCGTGAACACTGAAGCTTTCTTT.

J is TRBJ2-5 and V is TRBV5-3; D gene uncertain. TRBV5-3 has ORF status, its function being uncertain. CDR3 length: 14 amino acids. Trimming removed 2 bases from V and 2 bases from J, with 10 bases in between. CDR3 sequence reads: CARSLRLTQETQYF. The CDR3 DNA reads as TGTGCCAGAAGCTTAAGACTCACACAAGAGACCCAGTACTTC.

This clone was observed once. The V and J genes are TRBV7-6 and TRBJ2-5; D may be TRBD1 (6 bases). The CDR3 is 15 residues long. Trimming cost V 2 bases and J 2 bases, with 12 bases left between them. CDR1 is SGHVS, CDR2 FNYEAQ, per germline. CDR3 amino acids: CASSLWTAVQETQYF. The CDR3 DNA is TGTGCCAGCAGCTTATGGACAGCCGTACAAGAGACCCAGTACTTC.

This sequence joins TRBV5-1 and TRBJ1-4; D uncertain. The CDR3 runs to 14 residues. Trimming shortened V by 6 bases and J by 4 bases, and 13 bases separated the two germline ends. Per germline, CDR1 SGHRS and CDR2 YFSETQ. The CDR3 region has the DNA TGCGCCAGCAACTGGGGAGGGCTTAATGAAAAACTGTTTTTT. Protein sequence: CASNWGGLNEKLFF.

This rearrangement joins TRBV7-2 to TRBJ2-6; D is unresolved. The germline V gene encodes CDR1 SGHTA and CDR2 FQGNSA. There are 14 residues in the CDR3. The V and J ends lost 5 bases and 0 bases respectively, with 5 bases between them. DNA of the CDR3: TGTGCCAGCAGCCCTAGCTCTGGGGCCAACGTCCTGACTTTC. Encoded protein: CASSPSSGANVLTF.

This rearrangement joins TRBV18 to TRBJ1-5, with 10 bases lining up with TRBD1. CDR1 is KGHSH and CDR2 is LQKENI in the germline V gene. After removal of 5 bases from V and 6 bases from J, the junction contained 4 bases not matched to a gene. The CDR3 loop spans 14 amino acids. In nucleotides, the CDR3 is TGTGCCAGCTCAACAGACAGGGGGCTTCAGCCCCAGCATTTT. Its translation: CASSTDRGLQPQHF.

This clone appeared a single time. J is TRBJ1-2 and V is TRBV7-2; D perhaps matches TRBD1 (6 bases). The length of the CDR3 is 15 residues. Trimming shortened V by 2 bases and J by 8 bases, and 18 bases separated the two germline ends. Germline V gene data show CDR1 as SGHTA and CDR2 as FQGNSA. The chain's CDR3 is CASSLPGDQGQGYTF. CDR3 in DNA: TGTGCCAGCAGCTTACCAGGGGACCAGGGGCAAGGCTACACCTTC.

This clone appeared a single time. V gene TRBV4-3 combines with J gene TRBJ2-7; TRBD1 aligns across 8 bases. The trim removed 1 base at V and 3 bases at J, leaving 5 bases unmatched. Germline V gene sequence: CDR1 LGHNA, CDR2 YSLEER. The CDR3 consists of 15 residues. CDR3 residues: CASSQGRTGIYEQYF. As DNA, the CDR3 is TGCGCCAGCAGCCAAGGAAGGACAGGGATCTACGAGCAGTACTTC.